The 25 T cell receptor beta chains in this list originate from one sample, sequenced in a study of T cells after posttransplantation cyclophosphamide. A marrow graft followed busulfan-fludarabine conditioning, with cyclophosphamide on days +3 and +4. TCRdb keeps only in-frame clones here, not all; method: immunoSEQ multiplex PCR. Seen here are fewer than 5,000 clones, approximately 82% observed once, and the top ten hold 15% to 20%. The material was PBMCs, obtained 86 days after allogeneic stem cell transplant with posttransplant cyclophosphamide. The receptors stem from a male patient in his forties or fifties who received an allogeneic stem cell transplant from an unrelated donor, was CMV-positive, and had acute GVHD only. Part of the T cells may come from the graft donor.

The chain is built from TRBV7-2 and TRBJ2-3, with 7 positions matching TRBD1. Germline V CDR1 and CDR2: SGHTA, FQGNSA. The J segment lost 0 bases and the V segment lost 4 bases, leaving 4 bases of the junction unmatched. The CDR3 length is 15 residues. CDR3 DNA sequence: TGTGCCAGCAGCTCGGGACAGCTTAGCACAGATACGCAGTATTTT. Its protein product is CASSSGQLSTDTQYF. The full variable domain, with the rest looked up from reference TRBV7-2 and TRBJ2-3, is GAGVSQSPSNKVTEKGKDVELRCDPISGHTALYWYRQSLGQGLEFLIYFQGNSAPDKSGLPSDRFSAERTGGSVSTLTIQRTQQEDSAVYLCASSSGQLSTDTQYFGPGTRLTVL.

V and J are TRBV28 and TRBJ1-1, with 9 positions matching TRBD1. The CDR3 sequence is 14 residues long. Germline loops: CDR1 MDHEN, CDR2 SYDVKM. J was trimmed by 0 bases and V by 6 bases; bases with no gene match: 2. For the CDR3, the DNA is TGTGCCAGCAGCCGGGACAGGGTGAACACTGAAGCTTTCTTT. Residues: CASSRDRVNTEAFF. Drawing the rest from reference TRBV28 and TRBJ1-1, the complete variable domain is DVKVTQSSRYLVKRTGEKVFLECVQDMDHENMFWYRQDPGLGLRLIYFSYDVKMKEKGDIPEGYSVSREKKERFSLILESASTNQTSMYLCASSRDRVNTEAFFGQGTRLTVV.

J is TRBJ1-4 and V is TRBV30, with D hard to call. V was clipped by 2 bases and J by 7 bases, with 11 bases between them. The CDR3 covers 13 residues. Per the germline V gene, CDR1 is GTSNPN and CDR2 is SVGIG (reference sequence). The CDR3 reads CAWSSPGIEKLFF. CDR3 nucleotide sequence: TGTGCCTGGAGTTCTCCGGGGATTGAAAAACTGTTTTTT.

The V call is TRBV27, the J call TRBJ2-3; tentatively, D is TRBD1 (7 bases). Germline CDR1 MNHEY, CDR2 SMNVEV (reference sequence). This CDR3 has 14 amino acids. The V end was cut by 4 bases, the J end by 6 bases, with 14 bases between. CDR3 DNA: TGTGCCAGCAGTTCTCGGACAGGAGGGGATACGCAGTATTTT. Its translation is CASSSRTGGDTQYF.

The chain employs TRBV5-4 and TRBJ2-7, with 8 bases aligning to TRBD1. The CDR3 runs 15 residues. Germline CDR1 SGHNT, CDR2 YYREEE (reference sequence). The trim removed 2 bases at V and 5 bases at J, leaving 9 bases unmatched. This CDR3 is CASSLDGTGHNEQYF. The CDR3 DNA reads as TGTGCCAGCAGCTTAGACGGGACAGGCCATAACGAGCAGTACTTC.

The rearrangement uses TRBV4-1 and TRBJ2-7; TRBD1 is a possible D gene (5 bases). Germline CDR1 is MGHRA and CDR2 is YSYEKL. CDR3 length equals 16 residues. V was trimmed by 2 bases and J by 4 bases, leaving 18 bases between them. The CDR3: CASSQQNPDTAYEQYF. In DNA, the CDR3 is TGCGCCAGCAGCCAACAAAACCCGGACACGGCATACGAGCAGTACTTC.

The V and J genes are TRBV27 and TRBJ2-1; 10 bases match TRBD1. CDR3 length: 15 residues. Germline V gene sequence: CDR1 MNHEY, CDR2 SMNVEV (reference sequence). J lost 7 bases, V lost 3 bases, and 6 bases had no gene match. The CDR3, as DNA: TGTGCCAGCAGTTTGAGGGACAGGGGTGTGAATGAGCAGTTCTTC. Translation gives CASSLRDRGVNEQFF.

The J gene is TRBJ2-2, the V gene TRBV28; a weak D match, TRBD2 (6 bases). Germline CDR1 is MDHEN and CDR2 is SYDVKM. The CDR3 is made up of 14 amino acids. V dropped 8 bases and J dropped 3 bases, with 13 bases sitting between them. DNA of the CDR3: TGTGCCAGCCAAGGGACTTTGGACACCGGGGAGCTGTTTTTT. Amino acid sequence: CASQGTLDTGELFF.

J is TRBJ1-2 and V is TRBV15; D not certain. Germline CDR1 is LNHNV and CDR2 is YYDKDF (reference sequence). With 1 base removed from V and 7 bases from J, the gap between germline ends came to 13 bases. The CDR3 totals 14 residues. The CDR3 reads CATSRGGRPAGYTF. The CDR3 DNA sequence: TGTGCCACCAGCAGAGGAGGCCGTCCCGCTGGCTACACCTTC.

V usage is TRBV6-6 and J usage is TRBJ2-7, with TRBD1 as a possible D gene (6 bases). Per germline, CDR1 MNHNY and CDR2 SVGAGI (reference sequence). The CDR3 has 12 amino acids. Trimming left V 6 bases short and J 4 bases short, with 10 bases between. CDR3 protein: CASSNREYEQYF. In DNA form, the CDR3 reads TGTGCCAGCAGCAACAGGGAGTACGAGCAGTACTTC.

V and J are TRBV11-2 and TRBJ2-2; no reliable D call. The germline gives CDR1 SGHAT, CDR2 FQNNGV. The CDR3 runs to 16 residues. Trimming stripped 1 base from V and 2 bases from J, with 11 bases between. The DNA of the CDR3 is TGTGCCAGCAGCTTAGGACTCAATCTTAACACCGGGGAGCTGTTTTTT. Its protein product is CASSLGLNLNTGELFF.

CDR3 DNA sequence: TGTGCCAGCAGTTTCTACAGGGGAAGCCCCTACGAGCAGTACTTC. Translation: CASSFYRGSPYEQYF. V is TRBV27 and J is TRBJ2-7; 7 bases match TRBD1. Germline CDR1 is MNHEY and CDR2 is SMNVEV (reference sequence). The CDR3 totals 15 residues. V lost 3 bases to trimming and J lost 2 bases; unmatched junction nucleotides: 7.

The chain joins TRBV5-1 to TRBJ1-3; the D gene is possibly TRBD1 (6 bases). The germline V and J ends were trimmed by 5 bases and 0 bases, with 9 bases remaining between them. Germline V gene sequence: CDR1 SGHRS, CDR2 YFSETQ. This CDR3 has 14 amino acids. The CDR3 bases are TGCGCCAGCAGGCTGGACAGCTCTGGAAACACCATATATTTT. Protein sequence: CASRLDSSGNTIYF.

The chain links TRBV4-1 to TRBJ2-7, with 8 bases lining up with TRBD2. Germline lookup yields CDR1 MGHRA and CDR2 YSYEKL. The CDR3 totals 16 residues. The V segment lost 3 bases and the J segment 2 bases; nucleotides outside the gene matches: 9. DNA of the CDR3: TGCGCCAGCAGCCATACAACTAGCGGAACTACCTACGAGCAGTACTTC. Translated, it gives CASSHTTSGTTYEQYF.

The CDR3 sequence is CASSLDTIRTQYF. The CDR3 bases are TGCGCCAGCAGCTTGGACACCATCCGTACGCAGTATTTT. The rearrangement uses TRBV5-1 and TRBJ2-3; D is ambiguous. Per germline, CDR1 SGHRS and CDR2 YFSETQ. There are 13 residues in the CDR3. V was cut by 0 bases and J by 8 bases, with 10 bases left in between.

This clone appeared a few times. CDR3 region: CASTAGQGFYGYTF. In DNA form, the CDR3 reads TGTGCCAGCACCGCCGGACAGGGATTCTATGGCTACACCTTC. V is TRBV28 and J is TRBJ1-2; 8 bases line up with TRBD1. Germline V CDR1 and CDR2: MDHEN, SYDVKM. This CDR3 has 14 amino acids. Losses at the gene ends were 7 bases for V and 4 bases for J; bases not matched to a gene: 8.

This clone has just one count. The V and J genes are TRBV5-6 and TRBJ2-1; 7 bases are a match to TRBD1. The germline CDR1 and CDR2 sequences are SGHDT and YYEEEE. CDR3 length: 15 residues. J lost 4 bases, V lost 4 bases, and 8 bases had no gene match. CDR3 sequence (DNA): TGTGCCAGCAGCAGCGGCCCACAGGGGTACAATGAGCAGTTCTTC. Amino acids: CASSSGPQGYNEQFF.

This chain connects TRBV19 to TRBJ2-5, with 8 bases aligning to TRBD2. The V segment lost 6 bases and the J segment 3 bases; nucleotides outside the gene matches: 0. CDR1 and CDR2 (germline): LNHDA, SQIVND (reference sequence). The CDR3 runs to 12 residues. The CDR3 here is CASRAGEETQYF. CDR3 in DNA: TGTGCCAGTAGAGCGGGGGAAGAGACCCAGTACTTC. Full variable domain (rest looked up from reference TRBV19 and TRBJ2-5): DGGITQSPKYLFRKEGQNVTLSCEQNLNHDAMYWYRQDPGQGLRLIYYSQIVNDFQKGDIAEGYSVSREKKESFPLTVTSAQKNPTAFYLCASRAGEETQYFGPGTRLLVL.

The chain has TRBV27 and TRBJ2-3, with D unclear. The CDR3 covers 14 residues. The V end was cut by 3 bases, the J end by 2 bases, with 9 bases between. The germline CDR1 and CDR2 sequences are MNHEY and SMNVEV (reference sequence). CDR3 sequence reads: CASSFRENTDTQYF. The CDR3 coding sequence is TGTGCCAGCAGTTTTCGAGAGAACACAGATACGCAGTATTTT.

The rearrangement uses TRBV4-3 and TRBJ2-1; 7 bases align to TRBD1. Per germline, CDR1 LGHNA and CDR2 YSLEER. There are 18 residues in the CDR3. Trimming at V came to 2 bases and at J to 1 base, leaving 11 bases not matched to a gene. The CDR3 bases are TGCGCCAGCAGCCAAAATAAAGAGGCCAGGGGGTCCTACAATGAGCAGTTCTTC. This gives the protein CASSQNKEARGSYNEQFF.

This clone was seen more than once but under ten times. The chain has TRBV9 and TRBJ2-1, with TRBD2 matching 7 bases. Germline V gives CDR1 SGDLS, CDR2 YYNGEE. The CDR3 is 17 residues long. V shed 4 bases and J 6 bases; nucleotides not matched to a gene: 16. This CDR3 reads CASSPHLSGVAGNEQFF. CDR3 nucleotides: TGTGCCAGCAGCCCTCACCTCAGCGGGGTCGCAGGCAATGAGCAGTTCTTC. Supplemented by reference TRBV9 and TRBJ2-1, the full variable domain reads DSGVTQTPKHLITATGQRVTLRCSPRSGDLSVYWYQQSLDQGLQFLIQYYNGEERAKGNILERFSAQQFPDLHSELNLSSLELGDSALYFCASSPHLSGVAGNEQFFGPGTRLTVL.

In its sample, this clone was seen a few times. The chain joins TRBV7-2 to TRBJ2-2, with a possible D match to TRBD1 (6 bases). Germline values: CDR1 SGHTA, CDR2 FQGNSA. V was pared by 5 bases and J by 6 bases, with 13 bases between. The CDR3 totals 14 residues. This CDR3 reads CASSPTGYPGELFF. CDR3 nucleotide sequence: TGTGCCAGCAGCCCTACAGGGTACCCCGGGGAGCTGTTTTTT.

The chain joins TRBV4-1 to TRBJ2-1; possible D gene TRBD1, 5 bases. Trimming took off 1 base at V and 0 bases at J, with 19 bases between the two ends. CDR1 is MGHRA and CDR2 is YSYEKL in the germline V gene. The CDR3 extends over 19 amino acids. The CDR3 region has the DNA TGCGCCAGCAGCCAAGCGTCAGTTGGGGCCTCGGGCTCCTACAATGAGCAGTTCTTC. It codes for CASSQASVGASGSYNEQFF.

The rearrangement uses TRBV27 and TRBJ2-3, with D perhaps TRBD2 (6 bases). CDR3 length: 18 amino acids. V dropped 6 bases and J dropped 1 base, with 23 bases sitting between them. In germline, CDR1 is MNHEY, CDR2 SMNVEV (reference sequence). DNA for the CDR3: TGTGCCAGCAGCAAAAGGTCTAGCGCTACAACTGGCACAGATACGCAGTATTTT. This sequence encodes CASSKRSSATTGTDTQYF.

The V gene is TRBV5-4, the J gene TRBJ1-6; TRBD1 aligns across 11 bases. The J segment lost 6 bases and the V segment lost 2 bases, leaving 4 bases of the junction unmatched. Germline V gives CDR1 SGHNT, CDR2 YYREEE (reference sequence). The CDR3 has 16 amino acids. CDR3 residues: CASSFRTGGANSPLHF. CDR3 nucleotides: TGTGCCAGCAGCTTTCGGACAGGGGGCGCTAATTCACCCCTCCACTTT.